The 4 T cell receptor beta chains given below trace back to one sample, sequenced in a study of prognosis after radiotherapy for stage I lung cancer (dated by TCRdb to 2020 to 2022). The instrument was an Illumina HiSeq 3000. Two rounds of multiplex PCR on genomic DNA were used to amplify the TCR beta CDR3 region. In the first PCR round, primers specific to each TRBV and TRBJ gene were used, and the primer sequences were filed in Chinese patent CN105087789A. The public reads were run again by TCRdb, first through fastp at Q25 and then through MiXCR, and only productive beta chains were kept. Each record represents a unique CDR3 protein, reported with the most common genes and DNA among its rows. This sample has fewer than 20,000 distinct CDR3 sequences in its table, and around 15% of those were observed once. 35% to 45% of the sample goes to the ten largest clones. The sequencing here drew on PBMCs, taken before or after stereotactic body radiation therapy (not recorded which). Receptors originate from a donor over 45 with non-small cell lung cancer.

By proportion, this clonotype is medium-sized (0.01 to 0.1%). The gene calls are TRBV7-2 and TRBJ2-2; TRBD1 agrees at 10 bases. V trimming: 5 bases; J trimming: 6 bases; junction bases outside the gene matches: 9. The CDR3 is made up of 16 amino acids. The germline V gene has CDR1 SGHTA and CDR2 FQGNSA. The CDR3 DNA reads TGTGCCAGCAGCCTACTCGGGACAGGGGCTGCCGGGGAGCTGTTTTTT. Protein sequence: CASSLLGTGAAGELFF.

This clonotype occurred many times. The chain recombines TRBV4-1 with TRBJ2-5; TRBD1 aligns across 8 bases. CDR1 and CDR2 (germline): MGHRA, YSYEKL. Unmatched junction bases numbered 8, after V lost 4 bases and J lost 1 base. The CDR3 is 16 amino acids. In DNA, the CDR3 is TGCGCCAGCAGCCCGCGGACAGGGTCGGTCCAAGAGACCCAGTACTTC. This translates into CASSPRTGSVQETQYF.

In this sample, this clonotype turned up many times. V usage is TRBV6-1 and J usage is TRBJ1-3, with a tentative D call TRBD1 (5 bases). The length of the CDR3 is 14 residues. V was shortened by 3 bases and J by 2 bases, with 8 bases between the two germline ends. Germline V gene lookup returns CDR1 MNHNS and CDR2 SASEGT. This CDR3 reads CASSEGGTGNTIYF. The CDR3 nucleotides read TGTGCCAGCAGTGAGGGGGGTACTGGAAACACCATATATTTT.

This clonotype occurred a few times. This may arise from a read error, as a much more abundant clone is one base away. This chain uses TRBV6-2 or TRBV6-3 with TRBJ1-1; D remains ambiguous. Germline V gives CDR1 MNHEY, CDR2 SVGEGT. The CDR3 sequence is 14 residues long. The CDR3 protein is CVSSYPGPHTEAFF. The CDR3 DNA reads TGTGTCAGCAGTTACCCAGGACCACACACTGAAGCTTTCTTT.